This T cell receptor (beta chain) emerged from a study of blood T cell repertoires in COVID-19. Whole-study context: Samples came from the United States, Italy and Spain, spanning acute and convalescent COVID-19.

Concerning this clone: In the same sample, other DNA sequences code for this CDR3.

The CDR3 has 14 amino acids. Per the germline V gene, CDR1 is SGDLS and CDR2 is YYNGEE. V lost 2 bases and J 0 bases, leaving 6 bases between the germline ends. Measured with immunoSEQ multiplex PCR; TCRdb has only the in-frame clones, and not every one. The sample consists of about 260,000 clones, about 90% of them appearing once. Specimen: PBMCs or T cells enriched from blood (not recorded which). J is TRBJ1-5 and V is TRBV9; no clear D. The receptor comes from a man in his fifties or sixties who had been exposed to COVID-19. In DNA form, the CDR3 reads TGTGCCAGCAGCGTTGGCGGTAGCAATCAGCCCCAGCATTTT. Translation gives CASSVGGSNQPQHF.